This T cell receptor beta chain was recovered during a study of shared clonotypes between healthy human individuals (dated by TCRdb to 2019 to 2021). Notes on the research overall: Three men and a couple of women, aged 18 to 49 years, made up the cohort. The study deeply sequenced blood TCR repertoires of roughly five healthy adults to estimate repertoire size and the extent of clonotype sharing between individuals. For each donor, three plates each were used for CD4 naive and CD4 memory, two plates were used for CD8 naive, and one plate was used for CD8 memory. Each donor's leukapheresis produced roughly between roughly 0.85 and 10 billion PBMCs. To increase sequencing depth and limit assay-specific biases, different laboratories used diverse techniques to prepare libraries and sequence TCR repertoires. On the study overall, not on this receptor specifically: The small number of donors limited the genetic and exposure-history diversity represented. Only blood was sampled, and tissue TCR repertoires likely differ from those in blood. Estimated clonotype richness was generally larger for naive than for memory subsets. Rarefaction of sorted-subset datasets indicated incomplete sequencing despite the large sequencing depth. Pairwise subsampling indicated that sequencing depth was expected to affect the degree of clonotype sharing among donors. When a few donors were compared, the shared fraction of clonotypes was approximately 5% for naive CD4, about 4% for naive CD8, 2.3% for memory CD4, and less than 0.5% for memory CD8. Compared with non-shared clonotypes, clonotypes shared by all four sorted-subset donors had higher generation probabilities.

TCR CDR3 regions were amplified from genomic DNA by multiplex PCR using the deep immunoSEQ assay. Extracted genomic DNA from each cell subset was spread evenly across all wells of several immunoSEQ 96-well plates, with each plate serving as a replicate. Each replicate PCR for sorted subsets received approximately 220 ng genomic DNA, equal to tens of thousands of T cell genomes. Purified libraries were quantified with a Qubit 3.0 fluorometer, sized on a Bioanalyzer 2100, and re-quantified with the KAPA Library Quantification kit. Every immunoSEQ 96-well plate was sequenced on a dedicated single-read 150-cycle Illumina NextSeq 550 flow cell. Per the source publication's procedure: Because the immunoSEQ output included only junctional sequences and no quality scores, the filtering could not be the same as the filtering used for full-length reads. Sequences were annotated with PyIR, a Python wrapper for IgBLAST v1.9, using IMGT germline references to assign V/J genes and CDR3. Reads were filtered out if the reads had weak V/J assignments (E-value above 1e-6), no CDR3, stop codons, out-of-frame junctions, or ambiguous translated residues. V3J clonotypes were defined by identical inferred V gene, J gene, and CDR3 amino acid sequence. To compute the percentage overlap between repertoires, the number of shared unique clonotypes was divided by the size of the smaller repertoire. Three approaches were used to assess repertoire richness: RTK rarefaction, the Chao1 estimator, and Recon v2.1 estimates of unobserved clonotypes. OLGA was used to compute generation probabilities for all TCRbeta clonotypes that the gDNA method yielded from several donors. Here the immuneACCESS table is served through TCRdb, limited to in-frame sequences with V and J called. Missing clones are a known gap in these copies; in checked studies unresolved V genes cover under half, and the rest lacks a known reason. D and trimming were read from the DNA, whereas the V and J calls and clone size are those reported in that table. This sample has approximately 980,000 clones in its table, and 70% to 85% of those were observed once. About 1.5% of the sample is taken by the ten largest.

About this clone itself: It lacks a known antigen. It has no much larger one-base neighbor in the sample; base qualities were not kept.

Relative to germline, V is 4 bases shorter and J is 1 base shorter, with 9 bases between their ends. Inclusive of the bounding cysteine and phenylalanine, the CDR3 is 13 residues long. The kept DNA is CDR3 alone, 39 bases in frame from the first base. In the germline V gene (reference sequence), CDR1 corresponds to SGHNT and CDR2 to YYREEE. The donors were healthy, HIV-negative adults who had no recently reported acute infections or vaccinations. Every donor was a Caucasian adult living in Nashville, Tennessee, USA. CD4+ T cells were enriched by magnetic negative selection; naive cells were then positively selected on CD45RA, and the negative fraction formed the memory subset. After blood collection by leukapheresis, PBMCs were isolated using Ficoll-Histopaque density gradient centrifugation and then cryopreserved in the vapor phase of liquid nitrogen. Analytical flow cytometry was used to check the purity and quantity of every magnetically sorted T cell population. From each sorted fraction, genomic DNA was isolated and quantified by UV absorbance on a Nanodrop 2000c.

The receptor comes from a man between 18 and 29 years old in good health. What was sequenced was memory CD4+ T cells sorted from blood. In the paper's terms, the cell subset or site label means: CD45RA-negative fraction. The V and J segments used are TRBV5-4 and TRBJ2-7, and the D gene may be TRBD1, 5 bases matching. The CDR3 reads CASSPRGSYEQYF. The base sequence is TGTGCCAGCAGCCCTAGGGGTTCCTACGAGCAGTACTTC.